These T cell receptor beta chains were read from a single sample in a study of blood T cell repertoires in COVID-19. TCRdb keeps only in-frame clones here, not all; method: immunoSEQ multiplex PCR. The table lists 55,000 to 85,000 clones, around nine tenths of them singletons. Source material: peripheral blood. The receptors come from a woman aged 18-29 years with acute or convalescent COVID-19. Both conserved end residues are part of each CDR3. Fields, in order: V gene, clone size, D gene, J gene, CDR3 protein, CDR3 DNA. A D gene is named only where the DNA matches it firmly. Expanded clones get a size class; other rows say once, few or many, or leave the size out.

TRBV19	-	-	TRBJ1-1	CASRSNSNTEAFF	TGTGCCAGCCGCAGTAATTCGAACACTGAAGCTTTCTTT
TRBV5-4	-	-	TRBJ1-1	CASSSPTGNTEAFF	TGTGCCAGCAGCTCCCCGACAGGAAACACTGAAGCTTTCTTT
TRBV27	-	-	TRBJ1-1	CASSPWGGAMNTEAFF	TGTGCCAGCAGCCCCTGGGGGGGGGCTATGAACACTGAAGCTTTCTTT
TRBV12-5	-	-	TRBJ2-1	CASGLELGRSEQFF	TGTGCTAGTGGTTTGGAACTCGGAAGGAGCGAGCAGTTCTTC
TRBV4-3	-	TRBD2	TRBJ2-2	CASSQGDSGLAGLDTGELFF	TGCGCCAGCAGCCAAGGGGACTCGGGACTAGCGGGGCTGGACACCGGGGAGCTGTTTTTT
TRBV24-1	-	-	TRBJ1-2	CATSDLSRGGYGYTF	TGTGCCACCAGTGATTTGTCCAGGGGCGGCTATGGCTACACCTTC
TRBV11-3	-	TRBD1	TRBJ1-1	CASSAVTGGEAFF	TGTGCCAGCAGCGCGGTTACAGGGGGCGAGGCTTTCTTT
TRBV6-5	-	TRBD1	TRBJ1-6	CASSYGTGGSPLHF	TGTGCCAGCAGTTACGGGACAGGGGGCTCACCCCTCCACTTT
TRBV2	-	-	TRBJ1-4	CASSRESMANEKLFF	TGTGCCAGCAGTCGAGAGTCGATGGCTAATGAAAAACTGTTTTTT
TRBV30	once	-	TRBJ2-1	CAWNKGVEQFF	TGTGCCTGGAATAAGGGGGTTGAGCAGTTCTTC
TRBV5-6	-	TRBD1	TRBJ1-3	CASSSTGALGNTIYF	TGTGCCAGCAGCTCGACAGGGGCACTTGGAAACACCATATATTTT
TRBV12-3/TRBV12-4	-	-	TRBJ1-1	CASSMGGGTEAFF	TGTGCCAGCAGTATGGGGGGGGGAACTGAAGCTTTCTTT
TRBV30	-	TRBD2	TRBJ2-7	CAWSAGLVAEQYF	TGTGCCTGGAGTGCGGGACTAGTAGCCGAGCAGTACTTC
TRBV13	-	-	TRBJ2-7	CASSLASSYEQYF	TGTGCCAGCAGCTTAGCCAGCTCCTACGAGCAGTACTTC
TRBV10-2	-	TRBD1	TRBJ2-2	CASTQGDRKSGELFF	TGCGCCAGCACCCAGGGGGACAGAAAAAGCGGGGAGCTGTTTTTT
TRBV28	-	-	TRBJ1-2	CASSSWERYGYTF	TGTGCCAGCAGTTCATGGGAGCGGTATGGCTACACCTTC
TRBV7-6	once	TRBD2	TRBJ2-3	CASSLGGRVTDTQYF	TGTGCCAGCAGCTTAGGCGGGAGGGTCACAGATACGCAGTATTTT
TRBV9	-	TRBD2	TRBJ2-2	CASSAASGGAWGELFF	TGTGCCAGCAGCGCCGCCAGCGGGGGGGCCTGGGGGGAGCTGTTTTTT
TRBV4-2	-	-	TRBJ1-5	CASSQDGPGFRQPQHF	TGTGCCAGCAGCCAAGATGGACCAGGGTTCAGGCAGCCCCAGCATTTT
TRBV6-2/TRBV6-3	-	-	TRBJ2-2	CASSQGVAGELFF	TGTGCCAGCAGTCAAGGAGTGGCCGGGGAGCTGTTTTTT